This TCR beta chain was sequenced in a study of T cell clusters in autoimmune cytopenias. Across the study: Per sample, median TRB depth was about 51,000 reads, yielding a median roughly 2,200 distinct clonotypes. Study-wide findings and caveats: TRB repertoire shifts in secondary cytopenia and chronic lymphocytic leukemia mostly reflected lymphoma, not autoimmunity. Comparing secondary cytopenia with chronic lymphocytic leukemia showed no cluster-lack signature, apparently masked by lymphoma repertoire.

TRB was amplified by touch-down multiplex PCR, primer pools A and B combined. TCRdb derives one entry per CDR3 protein from the multiplex PCR reads, leaving out DNA. The sample spans some 4,800 distinct CDR3 sequences; the ten largest clones claim less than 20%. Judged by frequency, this clonotype is medium-sized. The antigen remains undetermined. CDR3 length equals 15 residues. From germline, CDR1 is LNHNV and CDR2 YYDKDF (reference sequence). TRB was amplified from roughly 250 ng of peripheral blood genomic DNA per sample. The V call is TRBV15, the J call TRBJ2-7. This TCR was recovered from a human donor with an autoimmune cytopenia or autoimmune hepatitis (not recorded which). The sample taken for sequencing was peripheral blood. The CDR3 loop is CATSRDPEYAYEQYF.